This TCR beta chain stems from a study of blood T cell repertoires in COVID-19. Some clones are missing from TCRdb's copy, which holds only in-frame ones; the method was immunoSEQ multiplex PCR. The sample lists about 240,000 clones; 75% to 90% were seen once. The receptor comes from a woman aged 55-70 years with active or convalescent COVID-19. Material: peripheral blood.

The CDR3 DNA reads as TGTGCCAGCAGTGAATTTTTTGGACAGGGGTATGGCTACACCTTC. Amino acids: CASSEFFGQGYGYTF. The V and J genes are TRBV2 and TRBJ1-2, with 9 bases aligning to TRBD1. The germline V gene has CDR1 SNHLY and CDR2 FYNNEI. The CDR3 totals 15 residues. The V and J ends lost 2 bases and 5 bases, in that order; junction bases with no gene match: 6.